The clone carrying this TCR beta chain came up a few times. This entry is derived from a study of blood T cell repertoires in COVID-19. Libraries were prepared by immunoSEQ multiplex PCR; TCRdb keeps only in-frame clonotypes and omits some of them. The sample includes under 350,000 clones, 65% to 90% seen only once; the top ten take around 7.8%. The sequence was obtained from a human donor in a cohort sampled during active COVID-19. What was sequenced was peripheral blood.

The DNA for the CDR3 is TGTGCCAGCCAAACTACGGGGGGAAGGAATGGCTACACCTTC. Protein: CASQTTGGRNGYTF. This chain joins TRBV27 and TRBJ1-2; possibly TRBD1 for D (5 bases). The CDR3 sequence is 14 residues long. Germline V gives CDR1 MNHEY, CDR2 SMNVEV (reference sequence). V was pared by 8 bases and J by 6 bases, with 19 bases between.